The 20 T cell receptor beta chains presented below share a single source sample, sequenced in a study of control samples from healthy donors and cancer patients (dated by TCRdb to the early 2020s). The library relied on the immunoSEQ multiplex PCR assay. The source is immuneACCESS, and TCRdb retained only in-frame sequences with V and J called. Part of the clones is not carried over; for the studies checked, unresolved V genes explain less than half of this, and the remainder is unexplained. This sample comprises 170,000 or so clones, roughly 91% of them detected only once. The top ten clonotypes cover around 1.6% of the sample. The source material was blood. Receptor source: a young man in good health.

The genes are TRBV2 and TRBJ2-7, with 12 bases matching TRBD1. This CDR3 has 14 residues. Trimming removed 6 bases from V and 6 bases from J; junction bases left unmatched: 6. CDR1 and CDR2 from the germline V gene are SNHLY and FYNNEI. CDR3 loop: CASRPGQGAGEQYF. DNA of the CDR3: TGTGCCAGCAGACCGGGACAGGGGGCTGGCGAGCAGTACTTC.

The sample holds one count of this clone. The sample carries other DNA sequences with the same CDR3. V gene TRBV6-5 combines with J gene TRBJ1-4; the D is unclear. This CDR3 contains 14 residues. Germline V gene data show CDR1 as MNHEY and CDR2 as SVGAGI. V lost 7 bases and J 0 bases, leaving 9 bases between the germline ends. Written as DNA, the CDR3 is TGTGCCAGCACCAGGACGGCAACTAATGAAAAACTGTTTTTT. This gives the protein CASTRTATNEKLFF.

The V and J genes are TRBV7-3 and TRBJ2-1, with 7 nucleotides matching TRBD2. Germline V gene data show CDR1 as SGHTA and CDR2 as FQGTGA. The CDR3 is made up of 18 amino acids. Trimming removed 5 bases from V and 1 base from J; junction bases left unmatched: 14. The CDR3 protein is CASSPRPGLWESYNEQFF. The CDR3 nucleotides read TGTGCCAGCAGCCCCCGCCCGGGACTATGGGAGTCCTACAATGAGCAGTTCTTC.

A few counts support this clone. V usage is TRBV6-6 and J usage is TRBJ1-1; 7 bases are a match to TRBD1. J lost 7 bases, V lost 5 bases, and 7 bases had no gene match. This CDR3 has 13 residues. Germline V gene data show CDR1 as MNHNY and CDR2 as SVGAGI (reference sequence). The DNA of the CDR3 is TGTGCCAGCAGTAGTACAGGGGCAAGTGAAGCTTTCTTT. Amino acid sequence: CASSSTGASEAFF.

V usage is TRBV2 and J usage is TRBJ1-1; TRBD1 matches 7 bases. CDR1 is SNHLY, CDR2 FYNNEI, per germline. J was trimmed by 1 base and V by 4 bases; bases with no gene match: 3. There are 14 residues in the CDR3. Here the CDR3 reads CASSGGQSNTEAFF. The CDR3 coding sequence is TGTGCCAGCAGTGGGGGACAGTCGAACACTGAAGCTTTCTTT.

In DNA form, the CDR3 reads TGTGCCAGCAGCTTAGTCCCTAGCGGGTACAATGAGCAGTTCTTC. Residues: CASSLVPSGYNEQFF. The chain recombines TRBV7-9 with TRBJ2-1; the match to TRBD2 covers 8 bases. The CDR3 is 15 amino acids. V trimming: 1 base; J trimming: 4 bases; junction bases outside the gene matches: 3. Looked up from germline, CDR1 is SEHNR and CDR2 is FQNEAQ (reference sequence).

This sequence joins TRBV7-3 and TRBJ2-3; 8 bases match TRBD2. CDR3 length equals 14 residues. V lost 3 bases, J lost 4 bases, and 3 bases stayed unmatched. Germline values: CDR1 SGHTA, CDR2 FQGTGA. The CDR3 loop reads CASSFYGGADTQYF. The CDR3 DNA sequence: TGTGCCAGCAGCTTCTACGGGGGGGCAGATACGCAGTATTTT.

This chain uses TRBV5-1 with TRBJ2-7; 7 bases agree with TRBD1. The V segment lost 3 bases and the J segment 2 bases; nucleotides outside the gene matches: 14. CDR1 and CDR2 from the germline V gene are SGHRS and YFSETQ. The CDR3 is 17 residues long. CDR3 protein: CASSWTSTGTETYEQYF. The CDR3 nucleotides are TGCGCCAGCAGCTGGACATCGACCGGGACAGAGACCTACGAGCAGTACTTC.

V and J are TRBV9 and TRBJ1-1, with D hard to call. This CDR3 contains 15 residues. Germline CDR1 is SGDLS and CDR2 is YYNGEE. Trimming left V 0 bases short and J 5 bases short, with 14 bases between. CDR3 nucleotides: TGTGCCAGCAGCGTAGGTTACCGAATGGGGACTGAAGCTTTCTTT. This sequence encodes CASSVGYRMGTEAFF.

As DNA, the CDR3 is TGTGCCAGCACCGCCACATCCGGGTTTGACGAGCAGTACTTC. This codes for CASTATSGFDEQYF. The chain combines TRBV28 with TRBJ2-7; D remains unclear. The CDR3 extends over 14 amino acids. Germline V gene lookup returns CDR1 MDHEN and CDR2 SYDVKM. The V gene lost 7 bases and the J gene lost 5 bases, with 18 bases spanning the gap. Full variable domain (rest looked up from reference TRBV28 and TRBJ2-7): DVKVTQSSRYLVKRTGEKVFLECVQDMDHENMFWYRQDPGLGLRLIYFSYDVKMKEKGDIPEGYSVSREKKERFSLILESASTNQTSMYLCASTATSGFDEQYFGPGTRLTVT.

The rearrangement joins TRBV9 to TRBJ1-1; D call uncertain. The germline gives CDR1 SGDLS, CDR2 YYNGEE. The CDR3 totals 13 residues. V lost 4 bases and J 0 bases, leaving 7 bases between the germline ends. CDR3 nucleotide sequence: TGTGCCAGCAGCCAACTATTGAACACTGAAGCTTTCTTT. This encodes CASSQLLNTEAFF.

The chain joins TRBV10-3 to TRBJ2-5, with D perhaps assigned TRBD1 or TRBD2 (5 bases each). The CDR3 contains 16 residues. Germline loops: CDR1 ENHRY, CDR2 SYGVKD. V was trimmed by 0 bases and J by 3 bases, leaving 14 bases between them. DNA of the CDR3: TGTGCCATCAGTGAGTCGGATATGGTGGGGGAAGAGACCCAGTACTTC. Translated: CAISESDMVGEETQYF.

As concerns this clone: Other DNA sequences in this specimen translate into the identical CDR3. The V gene is TRBV19, the J gene TRBJ1-5, with 11 bases lining up with TRBD1. Looked up from germline, CDR1 is LNHDA and CDR2 is SQIVND (reference sequence). The CDR3 spans 16 residues. V shed 5 bases and J 5 bases; nucleotides not matched to a gene: 8. The CDR3 DNA sequence: TGTGCCAGTAGTCCTCGGACAGGGGGCTACGATCAGCCCCAGCATTTT. Protein sequence: CASSPRTGGYDQPQHF. Full variable domain (outside the CDR3, taken from reference TRBV19 and TRBJ1-5): DGGITQSPKYLFRKEGQNVTLSCEQNLNHDAMYWYRQDPGQGLRLIYYSQIVNDFQKGDIAEGYSVSREKKESFPLTVTSAQKNPTAFYLCASSPRTGGYDQPQHFGDGTRLSIL.

This clone was seen once. J is TRBJ2-1 and V is TRBV9; D gene unclear. The V end was cut by 0 bases, the J end by 8 bases, with 9 bases between. Germline CDR1 is SGDLS and CDR2 is YYNGEE. This CDR3 contains 13 residues. The CDR3 spells CASSVASFDEQFF. The DNA of the CDR3 is TGTGCCAGCAGCGTAGCTAGTTTCGATGAGCAGTTCTTC.

The DNA for the CDR3 is TGTGCCAGCAGCCCTGTGGACAACCAAGAGACCCAGTACTTC. Protein: CASSPVDNQETQYF. The chain recombines TRBV5-4 with TRBJ2-5; maybe TRBD1 (5 bases). CDR3 length: 14 residues. Germline assignment: CDR1 SGHNT and CDR2 YYREEE (reference sequence). V was clipped by 4 bases and J by 0 bases, with 10 bases between them.

Remarks on this clone: Different DNA sequences within this sample yield the same CDR3. The chain recombines TRBV30 with TRBJ2-7; TRBD1 is a possible D gene (5 bases). Between the trimmed V and J ends, which lost 0 bases and 6 bases, there was a span of 9 bases. The CDR3 sequence is 12 residues long. The V gene's germline CDR1 is GTSNPN and CDR2 SVGIG (reference sequence). In nucleotides, the CDR3 is TGTGCCTGGAGTGTCTCAGGGCGCGAGCAGTACTTC. Translating it yields CAWSVSGREQYF.

Worth noting for this clone: A read error may account for a junction end that differs from germline. The rearrangement links TRBV25-1 to TRBJ2-2, with 8 bases aligning to TRBD1. The CDR3 extends over 15 amino acids. The germline gives CDR1 MGHDK, CDR2 SYGVNS. The CDR3 sequence: CASSEFTGGSGKLFF. The CDR3 nucleotides are TGTGCCAGCAGTGAATTTACAGGGGGTTCCGGGAAGCTGTTTTTT.

The chain recombines TRBV19 with TRBJ2-3; 10 bases align to TRBD1. The V segment lost 5 bases and the J segment 6 bases; nucleotides outside the gene matches: 5. CDR3 length: 14 amino acids. CDR1 is LNHDA and CDR2 is SQIVND in the germline V gene (reference sequence). The CDR3 DNA sequence: TGTGCCAGTAGTGGGGGACAGGGGCCCGATACGCAGTATTTT. It yields the protein CASSGGQGPDTQYF.

The chain uses TRBV12-5 and TRBJ2-4, with D tentatively TRBD1 (5 bases). Germline V lookup: CDR1 LGHNT, CDR2 FRNRAP. The CDR3 extends over 15 amino acids. Trimming shortened V by 5 bases and J by 10 bases, and 21 bases separated the two germline ends. As DNA, the CDR3 is TGTGCTAGTGGTCTCAGGGAAGGGGCTAGGGGAATTCAGTACTTC. It translates to CASGLREGARGIQYF. Filled out from reference TRBV12-5 and TRBJ2-4, the complete variable domain reads DARVTQTPRHKVTEMGQEVTMRCQPILGHNTVFWYRQTMMQGLELLAYFRNRAPLDDSGMPKDRFSAEMPDATLATLKIQPSEPRDSAVYFCASGLREGARGIQYFGAGTRLSVL.

About this clone itself: The same CDR3 also results from other DNA sequences found in this sample. The chain joins TRBV9 to TRBJ1-2; weak D call: TRBD1 (6 bases). The length of the CDR3 is 14 residues. Between the trimmed V and J ends, which lost 0 bases and 8 bases, there was a span of 14 bases. Per the germline V gene, CDR1 is SGDLS and CDR2 is YYNGEE. CDR3 region: CASSVGGGGEGYTF. DNA for the CDR3: TGTGCCAGCAGCGTAGGGGGAGGGGGAGAGGGCTACACCTTC.